These T cell receptor beta chains were read from a single sample in a study of blood T cells in healthy people across ages. From the 5' RACE reads, TCRdb called clonotypes with MiXCR, one entry per CDR3 protein. This table has about 1.8 million distinct CDR3 sequences, around half appearing once. The sample comprised blood. The receptors come from a woman aged 40 to 49 in good health. Both conserved end residues are part of each CDR3. Each record gives: V gene, CDR3 protein.

>TRBV20-1
CSATREGLKAFF
>TRBV11-2
CASSFTGTGVSETQYF
>TRBV6-2/TRBV6-3
CASSNTSPETQYF
>TRBV24-1
CATSVGGGTKGSNEQFF
>TRBV6-2/TRBV6-3
CASSYWDSTYNEQFF
>TRBV4-2
CASSQEWQSYEQYF
>TRBV29-1
CSALEGPYSNQPQHF
>TRBV10-1
CASLRAGLSTDTQYF
>TRBV20-1
CSAAGTGVIETQYF
>TRBV9
CASSVRWGGSGANVLTF
>TRBV5-1
CASSYTSTQETQYF
>TRBV6-6
CASSPHRLPGTPYEQYF
>TRBV5-1
CASSLTGGLDGYTF
>TRBV20-1
CSAQKGQGAGGYTF
>TRBV28
CASSLNSGGVPYEQYF
>TRBV6-2/TRBV6-3
CASSYKRTNSNQPQHF
>TRBV6-5
CASSPDAWNTEAFF
>TRBV28
CASRGSGGPSYEQYF
>TRBV6-1
CASSEDSYRDKGFTYEQYF
>TRBV28
CASASGFHEQYF
>TRBV4-1
CASSPGSGLAKNIQYF
>TRBV27
CASNSLTASGNSPLHF